This T cell receptor beta chain was identified during a study of CD8 T cells in ankylosing spondylitis. Overall study findings and caveats: Made up of eight highly homologous variants, a TCR beta motif appeared characteristic of ankylosing spondylitis blood.

Between the trimmed V and J ends, which lost 3 bases and 0 bases, there was a span of 13 bases. Looked up from germline, CDR1 is DFQATT and CDR2 is SNEGSKA (reference sequence). CDR3 size: 15 residues. Concerning this clonotype: Its target is not known.

TCRdb independently ran MiXCR on the 5' RACE reads; one entry per CDR3 protein. The sample lists about 480,000 distinct CDR3 sequences; approximately 17% were seen once. This TCR was sampled from a male donor with ankylosing spondylitis. The rearrangement links TRBV20-1 to TRBJ2-3, with D tentatively TRBD2 (5 bases). What was sequenced was blood, either unsorted or a sorted T cell fraction (not recorded which). The CDR3 DNA follows: TGCAGTGCTAGCACGAGACGGACTAGCACAGATACGCAGTATTTT. It codes for CSASTRRTSTDTQYF.